This T cell receptor beta chain was recovered during a study of blood T cell repertoires in COVID-19. Across the study: Whether acute or convalescent, the COVID-19 samples came from the United States, Italy and Spain. T cells, B-cell-depleted T cells, or PBMCs supplied cDNA or gDNA.

In the original analysis: Scientists estimated how many nucleated cells there were by amplifying reference gene primers. TCRdb keeps only in-frame clones here, not all; method: immunoSEQ multiplex PCR. V and J calls and clone size are those listed in that table; D and trimming were worked out from the DNA. The repertoire includes under 250,000 clones, 89% of them detected once, and roughly 6% sits in the top ten. Trimming removed 0 bases at V and 0 bases at J, with 9 bases between. CDR3 length: 16 residues. In germline, CDR1 is SGDLS, CDR2 YYNGEE. This chain uses TRBV9 with TRBJ2-2; possible D gene TRBD2, 5 bases. This clonotype was sampled from a man between 60 and 75 years old who had recovered from COVID-19. Specimen: peripheral blood. The CDR3 region is CASSVALATNTGELFF. The CDR3 nucleotides read TGTGCCAGCAGCGTAGCGCTAGCTACGAACACCGGGGAGCTGTTTTTT.